Presented here are 3 T cell receptor beta chains from one specimen sequenced in a study of Tregs in tolerant kidney transplant recipients. TCRdb's table, derived via immunoSEQ multiplex PCR, lists solely in-frame clones and lacks some. This listing includes about 30,000 clones. The specimen was CD8+ T cells from blood, collected before the transplant. These receptors were obtained from a human donor who received a combined kidney and bone marrow transplant.

Note on this clone: The CDR3 end falls 3 residues outside the read, so it is completed with the germline J gene. This rearrangement joins TRBV2 to TRBJ2-1, with D possibly being TRBD1 (6 bases). The CDR3 has 14 residues. Germline loops: CDR1 SNHLY, CDR2 FYNNEI. V was trimmed by 4 bases and J by 5 bases, leaving 12 bases between them. CDR3 DNA (partial): TGTGCCAGCAGTGTAGGGGGAACAAACAATGAG. Protein product: CASSVGGTNNE. From start to end, the CDR3 is CASSVGGTNNEQFF.

Here the CDR3 reads CASSIPGPSVVNQPQHF. The CDR3 DNA, read in part, is TGTGCCAGTAGTATCCCAGGTCCCTCCGTCGTCAATCAGCCC. This chain uses TRBV19 with TRBJ1-5, with D unresolved. Read data end 3 residues before the CDR3 end; the end is taken from the germline J gene. This CDR3 is built from 17 residues. V gave up 3 bases and J gave up 3 bases, with 18 bases separating them. Per the germline V gene, CDR1 is LNHDA and CDR2 is SQIVND (reference sequence).

Notes on this clone: The read ends 3 residues before the CDR3 terminus; that terminus is restored from the germline J gene. The genes are TRBV6-2 or TRBV6-3 and TRBJ2-4; 8 nucleotides line up with TRBD1. Germline CDR1 and CDR2: MNHEY and SVGEGT. The CDR3 runs 12 residues. Losses at the gene ends were 5 bases for V and 9 bases for J; bases not matched to a gene: 3. The covered CDR3 bases are TGTGCCAGCAGTCAGGACAGGGTCATT. Translating it yields CASSQDRVI. The full CDR3 protein is CASSQDRVIQYF.